Below, 20 T cell receptor beta chains from the same sample are listed, as sequenced in a study of regulatory T cells. General study findings and limits: In CD3G-deficient patients, conventional CD4+ T cells were enriched for hydrophobic CDR3 residues at positions 6 and 7.

Their specific antigens are unknown. Amplification used 52 TRBV primers and 13 TRBJ primers. TCRdb's table, derived via immunoSEQ multiplex PCR, lists solely in-frame clones and lacks some. Of some 30,000 clones listed, over 90% are singletons. Sequencing was done on a sample of conventional CD4+ T cells sorted from blood. The origin of the receptors is a child under 10 years old with CD3G deficiency.

The V and J genes are TRBV7-8 and TRBJ2-5, with 8 nucleotides matching TRBD1. Germline assignment: CDR1 SGHVS and CDR2 FQNEAQ. The CDR3 is made up of 17 amino acids. V was pared by 5 bases and J by 5 bases, with 16 bases of the junction left unmatched. For the CDR3, the DNA is TGTGCCAGCAGCCGAAAACCGGGGCTGACAGGGGTGGAGACCCAGTACTTC. It codes for CASSRKPGLTGVETQYF.

The gene calls are TRBV28 and TRBJ1-1; 10 nucleotides agree with TRBD1. Germline CDR1 reads MDHEN; CDR2 reads SYDVKM. Germline trimming cut 10 bases from V and 8 bases from J; bases unmatched to any gene: 7. The CDR3 sequence is 12 residues long. CDR3 in amino acids: CAIKGQGTEAFF. Here the CDR3 DNA reads TGTGCCATCAAGGGACAGGGGACGGAAGCTTTCTTT.

The chain employs TRBV5-1 and TRBJ1-2; 10 positions match TRBD1. Looked up from germline, CDR1 is SGHRS and CDR2 is YFSETQ. The CDR3 is 13 residues long. With 4 bases clipped from V and 6 bases from J, the junction kept 3 bases outside the gene matches. CDR3 residues: CASSGGQGHGYTF. CDR3 in DNA: TGCGCCAGCAGCGGGGGACAGGGGCATGGCTACACCTTC.

This chain uses TRBV19 with TRBJ1-2, with 9 nucleotides matching TRBD1. The length of the CDR3 is 15 residues. Losses at the gene ends were 5 bases for V and 4 bases for J; bases not matched to a gene: 8. Germline V lookup: CDR1 LNHDA, CDR2 SQIVND (reference sequence). The chain's CDR3 is CASSASGTGSYGYTF. Written as DNA, the CDR3 is TGTGCCAGTAGTGCCTCCGGGACAGGGAGCTATGGCTACACCTTC.

This chain connects TRBV28 to TRBJ2-7, with D possibly being TRBD1 (6 bases). V was pared by 1 base and J by 6 bases, with 25 bases between. The CDR3 runs to 18 residues. Germline values: CDR1 MDHEN, CDR2 SYDVKM. The CDR3 DNA is TGTGCCAGCAGTTTATTGCTTGGGGGCCGAGGGCTAGCTAGCGAGCAGTACTTC. Translated: CASSLLLGGRGLASEQYF.

This chain connects TRBV7-9 to TRBJ2-5; 8 bases match TRBD2. This CDR3 spans 16 amino acids. Trimming took 1 base from V and 7 from J; bases not matched to a gene: 11. The germline V gene has CDR1 SEHNR and CDR2 FQNEAQ (reference sequence). This CDR3 reads CASSLGAGDYRGTQYF. Here the CDR3 DNA reads TGTGCCAGCAGCTTAGGAGCGGGAGATTACCGGGGGACCCAGTACTTC.

This sequence joins TRBV7-2 and TRBJ2-3; 11 bases map to TRBD2. The CDR3 runs 15 residues. V lost 3 bases, J lost 4 bases, and 3 bases stayed unmatched. Germline V gives CDR1 SGHTA, CDR2 FQGNSA. The CDR3 sequence is CASSFRGLAADTQYF. CDR3 in DNA: TGTGCCAGCAGCTTCCGGGGACTAGCGGCAGATACGCAGTATTTT.

The rearrangement uses TRBV28 and TRBJ2-7; 8 bases line up with TRBD1. V trimming: 5 bases; J trimming: 3 bases; junction bases outside the gene matches: 18. The CDR3 has 18 residues. CDR1 and CDR2 (germline): MDHEN, SYDVKM. The CDR3 DNA reads TGTGCCAGCAGTCATCTACCCCCCTGGACAGGGAGAGGCTACGAGCAGTACTTC. Translated, it gives CASSHLPPWTGRGYEQYF.

The count of this clone is one. The chain is built from TRBV7-8 and TRBJ1-2; TRBD1 aligns across 7 bases. The CDR3 totals 13 residues. Per the germline V gene, CDR1 is SGHVS and CDR2 is FQNEAQ. The junction had 2 bases not matched to a gene; V was cut back by 1 base and J by 6 bases. Written as DNA, the CDR3 is TGTGCCAGCAGCTTAGGCAGGGGGGATGGCTACACCTTC. It codes for CASSLGRGDGYTF.

The chain has TRBV18 and TRBJ2-2; 8 nucleotides match TRBD1. This CDR3 has 15 residues. Germline V gene sequence: CDR1 KGHSH, CDR2 LQKENI. Unmatched junction bases numbered 4, after V lost 3 bases and J lost 4 bases. The CDR3 spells CASSPMTGATGELFF. The CDR3 nucleotides are TGTGCCAGCTCACCTATGACAGGGGCCACCGGGGAGCTGTTTTTT.

This chain connects TRBV11-2 to TRBJ2-5, with TRBD1 identical over 7 bases. This CDR3 has 16 amino acids. After removal of 1 base from V and 1 base from J, the junction contained 6 bases not matched to a gene. Germline-derived CDR1 and CDR2 are SGHAT and FQNNGV. The CDR3 DNA reads as TGTGCCAGCAGCTTAGGTCTAGCAGGGGGCCAAGAGACCCAGTACTTC. Its protein is CASSLGLAGGQETQYF. The whole variable domain, remainder taken from reference TRBV11-2 and TRBJ2-5, is EAGVAQSPRYKIIEKRQSVAFWCNPISGHATLYWYQQILGQGPKLLIQFQNNGVVDDSQLPKDRFSAERLKGVDSTLKIQPAKLEDSAVYLCASSLGLAGGQETQYFGPGTRLLVL.

The chain recombines TRBV10-3 with TRBJ2-7, with TRBD2 matching over 13 bases. Germline V CDR1 and CDR2: ENHRY, SYGVKD. The junction had 1 base not matched to a gene; V was cut back by 2 bases and J by 6 bases. CDR3 size: 14 residues. CDR3 in DNA: TGTGCCATCAGTGAGCGACTAGCGGGAGGCGAGCAGTACTTC. Its protein product is CAISERLAGGEQYF.

The V call is TRBV6-6, the J call TRBJ2-6; D gene ambiguous. Germline CDR1 reads MNHNY; CDR2 reads SVGAGI (reference sequence). This CDR3 spans 12 amino acids. Trimming stripped 4 bases from V and 4 bases from J, with 2 bases between. The CDR3 is CASSSGANVLTF. CDR3 nucleotide sequence: TGTGCCAGCAGTTCAGGGGCCAACGTCCTGACTTTC.

V and J are TRBV28 and TRBJ2-7, with 9 bases that match TRBD2. The V gene's germline CDR1 is MDHEN and CDR2 SYDVKM. The CDR3 consists of 14 residues. V lost 7 bases, J lost 3 bases, and 7 bases stayed unmatched. The chain's CDR3 is CASNAGGVYYEQYF. Written as DNA, the CDR3 is TGTGCCAGCAATGCGGGAGGGGTTTACTACGAGCAGTACTTC.

The rearrangement uses TRBV7-9 and TRBJ2-7; D gene uncertain. V lost 2 bases and J lost 5, with 10 bases in between. The CDR3 is made up of 13 amino acids. The germline CDR1 and CDR2 sequences are SEHNR and FQNEAQ (reference sequence). The CDR3 DNA sequence: TGTGCCAGCAGCTTATATCCTGGCCACGAGCAGTACTTC. It codes for CASSLYPGHEQYF.

The sample holds one count of this clone. The V call is TRBV5-1, the J call TRBJ2-1; D assignment may be TRBD1 or TRBD2 (5 bases each). CDR1 and CDR2 (germline): SGHRS, YFSETQ. The V gene lost 0 bases and the J gene lost 6 bases, with 10 bases spanning the gap. The CDR3 has 14 amino acids. The CDR3 sequence: CASSLEGRANEQFF. DNA for the CDR3: TGCGCCAGCAGCTTGGAGGGACGCGCCAATGAGCAGTTCTTC.

V is TRBV28 and J is TRBJ1-3; maybe TRBD1 (5 bases). The CDR3 sequence is 13 residues long. Germline loops: CDR1 MDHEN, CDR2 SYDVKM. Trimming cost V 6 bases and J 0 bases, with 6 bases left between them. The CDR3 here is CASRGASGNTIYF. CDR3 bases: TGTGCCAGCAGAGGGGCCTCTGGAAACACCATATATTTT.

The V and J genes are TRBV28 and TRBJ2-3; 12 bases are a match to TRBD2. The CDR3 spans 17 residues. V lost 5 bases to trimming and J lost 5 bases; unmatched junction nucleotides: 11. Germline CDR1 reads MDHEN; CDR2 reads SYDVKM. CDR3 residues: CASSALSSGRALDTQYF. CDR3 in DNA: TGTGCCAGCAGTGCGCTTTCTAGCGGGAGGGCCCTAGATACGCAGTATTTT.

This chain uses TRBV5-1 with TRBJ2-5; D uncertain. Per the germline V gene, CDR1 is SGHRS and CDR2 is YFSETQ. The CDR3 extends over 13 amino acids. The V end was cut by 0 bases, the J end by 4 bases, with 7 bases between. For the CDR3, the DNA is TGCGCCAGCAGCTTGGCAGCAGCAGAGACCCAGTACTTC. Translating gives CASSLAAAETQYF. Combining the CDR3 with reference TRBV5-1 and TRBJ2-5 gives the whole variable domain KAGVTQTPRYLIKTRGQQVTLSCSPISGHRSVSWYQQTPGQGLQFLFEYFSETQRNKGNFPGRFSGRQFSNSRSEMNVSTLELGDSALYLCASSLAAAETQYFGPGTRLLVL.

The chain couples TRBV28 to TRBJ2-7; 9 nucleotides line up with TRBD2. CDR1 is MDHEN, CDR2 SYDVKM, per germline. The junction had 9 bases not matched to a gene; V was cut back by 5 bases and J by 1 base. The length of the CDR3 is 16 residues. CDR3 sequence reads: CASSPWAGGLSYEQYF. The CDR3 bases are TGTGCCAGCAGTCCATGGGCGGGAGGGCTTTCCTACGAGCAGTACTTC.